This is a list of T cell receptor beta chains from one sample in a study of TIL therapy for anti-PD-1-resistant metastatic lung cancer. TCRdb keeps only in-frame clones here, not all; method: immunoSEQ multiplex PCR. The data contain 40,000 to 55,000 clones, around 80% of them seen just once; the ten biggest clones take up about 4.8%. The sample in question was blood, obtained at baseline. The receptor set was obtained from a woman between 30 and 85 years old with non-small cell lung cancer. CDR3s include the opening cysteine and the closing phenylalanine or tryptophan. A D gene is named only where the DNA matches it firmly. Size is stated for part of the rows, as once, few or many counts, or as a class when the clone is expanded.

j_call v_call clone_size d_call cdr3_nt cdr3_aa
TRBJ2-4 TRBV11-2 - - TGTGCCAGCAGCTTAGAGTCCGGGGGCGCCGCCAAAAACATTCAGTACTTC CASSLESGGAAKNIQYF
TRBJ1-1 TRBV11-2 - - TGTGCCAGCAGCCTAAATACTGAAGCTTTCTTT CASSLNTEAFF
TRBJ2-7 TRBV15 - TRBD1 TGTGCCACCAGCAGAGATCGGGGACAGGGCGGCGAGCAGTACTTC CATSRDRGQGGEQYF
TRBJ2-1 TRBV14 - - TGTGCCAGCAGCCAAGATTCACTACTAATCTACAATGAGCAGTTCTTC CASSQDSLLIYNEQFF
TRBJ2-5 TRBV4-1 - - TGCGCCAGCAGCCGCGAGACCCAAAGGGGGGAGACCCAGTACTTC CASSRETQRGETQYF
TRBJ2-7 TRBV13 - - TGTGCCAGCAGCCATTCCTCCTCCTACGAGCAGTACTTC CASSHSSSYEQYF
TRBJ1-3 TRBV28 - - TGTGCCAGCAGTAGGGACACCATATATTTT CASSRDTIYF
TRBJ1-1 TRBV4-1 - TRBD1 TGCGCCAGCAGCCTTGGACAGGATAACACTGAAGCTTTCTTT CASSLGQDNTEAFF
TRBJ1-6 TRBV6-5 - TRBD1 TGTGCCAGCAGTTATCAGACAGGGCGTAATTCACCCCTCCACTTT CASSYQTGRNSPLHF
TRBJ1-1 TRBV6-1 - - TGTGCCACCTGGGATCTTTCCATGAACACTGAAGCTTTCTTT CATWDLSMNTEAFF
TRBJ2-5 TRBV2 once - TGTGCCAGCAGTCCATCTGGGGGGCAAGGAGAGACCCAGTACTTC CASSPSGGQGETQYF
TRBJ1-2 TRBV30 - - TGTGCCTGGAGTGTTCGCAGAGCTAACTATGGCTACACCTTC CAWSVRRANYGYTF
TRBJ2-1 TRBV7-3 once TRBD2 TGTGCCAGCAGCTCATCTCTAGCGGGAGGCCCCCCAGTCTTC CASSSSLAGGPPVF
TRBJ1-1 TRBV4-3 - - TGCGCCAGCAGCGCCCAGATGAACACTGAAGCTTTCTTT CASSAQMNTEAFF
TRBJ2-1 TRBV7-3 - TRBD1 TGTGCCAGCAGCCAACGACAGGGATCCTACAATGAGCAGTTCTTC CASSQRQGSYNEQFF
TRBJ2-7 TRBV6-1 - - TGTGCCAGCAGTCTTAGACGTAATGGCGAGCAGTACTTC CASSLRRNGEQYF